This passage covers 11 T cell receptor beta chains from one sample sequenced in a study of post-analysis software for immune sequencing data. These TCRs are of unknown antigen specificity. General observations from the study: About 5 TRBV segments were significantly more frequent in patients than in controls. TRBV5-6, TRBV5-1 and TRBV20-1 were among these segments.

Unique-molecular-identifier-tagged TCR beta cDNA libraries were used. TCRdb independently ran MiXCR on the PCR reads; one entry per CDR3 protein. Among some 690,000 distinct CDR3 sequences listed, roughly 29% were seen once. Sequenced sample: blood. The receptors originated from a girl aged 10-17 years with multiple sclerosis.

This clonotype was recorded once. The chain uses TRBV6-1 and TRBJ2-1, with TRBD2 as a possible D gene (6 bases). Trimming took off 2 bases at V and 10 bases at J, with 36 bases between the two ends. This CDR3 is 21 amino acids long. Germline V gene sequence: CDR1 MNHNS, CDR2 SASEGT. The chain's CDR3 is CASSEPPGGAGRLPVLVEQFF. The CDR3 DNA is TGTGCCAGCAGTGAACCCCCAGGAGGGGCAGGCAGACTGCCCGTCCTTGTGGAGCAGTTCTTC.

Notes on this clonotype: The junction does not match germline at one end; this may be a read error. The chain uses TRBV3-1 and TRBJ2-1, with D tentatively TRBD1 (6 bases). Germline-derived CDR1 and CDR2 are LGHDT and YNNKEL (reference sequence). This CDR3 has 13 residues. The CDR3 is CTSSQEQGWEQFF. The DNA for the CDR3 is TGTACCAGCAGCCAAGAACAGGGCTGGGAGCAGTTCTTC.

As regards this clonotype: This may come from a read error, since a much larger clone is one base off. The V gene is TRBV29-1, the J gene TRBJ2-1, with a possible D match to TRBD1 (6 bases). This CDR3 is 13 amino acids long. V was pared by 7 bases and J by 4 bases, with 14 bases between. CDR1 SQVTM and CDR2 ANQGSEA come from the germline V gene. The CDR3 nucleotides read TGCAGCGGACCGTTGGGGGCATACAATGAGCAGTTCTTC. This gives the protein CSGPLGAYNEQFF.

The CDR3 DNA sequence: TGTGCCAGCAGTTTTCCTAGCGGGGGCACCGGGGAGCTGTTTTTT. It specifies CASSFPSGGTGELFF. V usage is TRBV28 and J usage is TRBJ2-2; TRBD2 matches 10 bases. CDR3 length: 15 residues. In germline, CDR1 is MDHEN, CDR2 SYDVKM. V lost 3 bases to trimming and J lost 4 bases; unmatched junction nucleotides: 2.

This clonotype was detected only a few times. The chain joins TRBV5-5 to TRBJ2-1; D unresolved. The V end was cut by 1 base, the J end by 1 base, with 9 bases between. The CDR3 has 15 residues. The germline CDR1 and CDR2 sequences are SGHKS and YYEKEE (reference sequence). For the CDR3, the DNA is TGTGCCAGCAGCTTGCGTGGCGATTCCTACAATGAGCAGTTCTTC. Translating gives CASSLRGDSYNEQFF.

The V and J genes are TRBV29-1 and TRBJ1-5, with TRBD1 matching over 7 bases. CDR1 is SQVTM and CDR2 is ANQGSEA in the germline V gene. J lost 2 bases, V lost 7 bases, and 5 bases had no gene match. This CDR3 spans 13 amino acids. The CDR3 coding sequence is TGCAGCGCGATCACAGGGGGCAATCAGCCCCAGCATTTT. This codes for CSAITGGNQPQHF.

The genes are TRBV20-1 and TRBJ2-7, with a tentative D call TRBD2 (5 bases). V lost 0 bases and J lost 3, with 12 bases in between. Germline V gene data show CDR1 as DFQATT and CDR2 as SNEGSKA (reference sequence). The CDR3 has 14 amino acids. Here the CDR3 reads CSARDPGVLYEQYF. The DNA of the CDR3 is TGCAGTGCTAGAGATCCCGGGGTCCTCTACGAGCAGTACTTC.

The chain is built from TRBV28 and TRBJ2-1, with 8 bases fitting TRBD2. This CDR3 is 17 amino acids long. V shed 4 bases, J shed 5 bases, and the junction held 13 bases outside the gene matches. The germline V gene encodes CDR1 MDHEN and CDR2 SYDVKM. In DNA, the CDR3 is TGTGCCAGCAGTTCGCTGACCGGGACTAGTTTCCACAATGAGCAGTTCTTC. Protein product: CASSSLTGTSFHNEQFF. The full variable domain, in which reference TRBV28 and TRBJ2-1 provide the parts outside the CDR3, is DVKVTQSSRYLVKRTGEKVFLECVQDMDHENMFWYRQDPGLGLRLIYFSYDVKMKEKGDIPEGYSVSREKKERFSLILESASTNQTSMYLCASSSLTGTSFHNEQFFGPGTRLTVL.

In this sample, this clonotype turned up once. The chain employs TRBV5-1 and TRBJ2-2, with 8 bases that match TRBD1. From germline, CDR1 is SGHRS and CDR2 YFSETQ. The trim removed 1 base at V and 4 bases at J, leaving 6 bases unmatched. The CDR3 has 16 amino acids. The CDR3: CASSLRTGYGTGELFF. Written as DNA, the CDR3 is TGCGCCAGCAGCTTGCGGACAGGGTACGGCACCGGGGAGCTGTTTTTT.

This clonotype was found a few times. The chain recombines TRBV20-1 with TRBJ2-1, with TRBD2 matching 10 bases. The V segment lost 5 bases and the J segment 4 bases; nucleotides outside the gene matches: 17. Per the germline V gene, CDR1 is DFQATT and CDR2 is SNEGSKA (reference sequence). This CDR3 is 18 amino acids long. The CDR3 DNA follows: TGCAGTGCTCGATATCTTGGGTCTAGCGGGGGCCTATACAATGAGCAGTTCTTC. Translation: CSARYLGSSGGLYNEQFF.

This sequence joins TRBV28 and TRBJ1-2; D possibly corresponds to TRBD1 (5 bases). In germline, CDR1 is MDHEN, CDR2 SYDVKM. The ends were cut back, 10 bases at V and 8 bases at J, with 11 bases in the middle. This CDR3 region has 10 residues. CDR3 sequence reads: CATQGIGYTF. The CDR3 DNA reads as TGTGCCACCCAGGGTATCGGCTACACCTTC.